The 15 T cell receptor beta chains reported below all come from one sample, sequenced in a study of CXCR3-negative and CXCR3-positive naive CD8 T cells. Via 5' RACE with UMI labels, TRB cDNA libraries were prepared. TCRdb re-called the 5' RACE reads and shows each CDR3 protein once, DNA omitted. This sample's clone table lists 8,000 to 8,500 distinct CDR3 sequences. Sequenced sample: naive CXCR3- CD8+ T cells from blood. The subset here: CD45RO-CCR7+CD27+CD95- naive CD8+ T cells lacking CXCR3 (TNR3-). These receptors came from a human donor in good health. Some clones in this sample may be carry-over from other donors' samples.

The CDR3: CSVGPSGSFEQYF. The chain has TRBV29-1 and TRBJ2-7; TCRdb's D gene call, TRBD2, goes unchecked for lack of DNA. The CDR3 spans 13 residues. CDR1 SQVTM and CDR2 ANQGSEA come from the germline V gene.

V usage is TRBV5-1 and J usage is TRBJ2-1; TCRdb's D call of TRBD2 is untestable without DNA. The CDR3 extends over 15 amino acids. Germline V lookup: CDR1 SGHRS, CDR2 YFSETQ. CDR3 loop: CASSHRTSGGNEQFF.

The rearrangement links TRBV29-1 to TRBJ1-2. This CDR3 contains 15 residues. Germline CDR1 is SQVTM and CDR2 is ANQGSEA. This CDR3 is CSVESGSSTNYGYTF.

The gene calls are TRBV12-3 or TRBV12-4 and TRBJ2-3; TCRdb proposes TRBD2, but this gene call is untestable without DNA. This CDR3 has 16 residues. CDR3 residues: CASSYSLAGGTDTQYF.

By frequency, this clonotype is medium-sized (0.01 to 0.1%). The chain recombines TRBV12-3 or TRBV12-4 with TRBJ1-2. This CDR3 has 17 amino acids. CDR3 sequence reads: CASSPGGTPGRSYGYTF.

The CDR3 reads CASSEYPSPNYGYTF. The chain uses TRBV6-4 and TRBJ1-2. This CDR3 spans 15 amino acids. From germline, CDR1 is MRHNA and CDR2 SNTAGT.

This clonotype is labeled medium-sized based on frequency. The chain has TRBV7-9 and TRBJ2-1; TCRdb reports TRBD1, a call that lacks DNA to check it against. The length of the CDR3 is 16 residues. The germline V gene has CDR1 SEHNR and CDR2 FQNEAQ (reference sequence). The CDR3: CASSPGQGSSYNEQFF. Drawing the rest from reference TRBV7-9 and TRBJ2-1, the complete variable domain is DTGVSQNPRHKITKRGQNVTFRCDPISEHNRLYWYRQTLGQGPEFLTYFQNEAQLEKSRLLSDRFSAERPKGSFSTLEIQRTEQGDSAMYLCASSPGQGSSYNEQFFGPGTRLTVL.

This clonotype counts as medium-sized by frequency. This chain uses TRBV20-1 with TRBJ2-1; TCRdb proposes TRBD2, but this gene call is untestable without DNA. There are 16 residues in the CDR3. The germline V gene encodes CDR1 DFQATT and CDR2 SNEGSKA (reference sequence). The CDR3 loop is CSARDRTSGSVDEQFF.

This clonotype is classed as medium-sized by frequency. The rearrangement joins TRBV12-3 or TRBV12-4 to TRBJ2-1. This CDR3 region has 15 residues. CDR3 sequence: CASSFMPSSYNEQFF.

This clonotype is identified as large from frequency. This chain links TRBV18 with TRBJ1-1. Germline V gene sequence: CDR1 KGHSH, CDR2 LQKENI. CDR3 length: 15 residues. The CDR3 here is CASSPGRAVNTEAFF.

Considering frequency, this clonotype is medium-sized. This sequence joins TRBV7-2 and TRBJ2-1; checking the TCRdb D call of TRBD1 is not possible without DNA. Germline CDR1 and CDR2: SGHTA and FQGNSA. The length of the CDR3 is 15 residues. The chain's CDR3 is CASSLVGTGGIEQFF.

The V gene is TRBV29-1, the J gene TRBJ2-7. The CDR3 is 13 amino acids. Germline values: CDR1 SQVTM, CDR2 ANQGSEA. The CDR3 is CSVTDLAFYEQYF.

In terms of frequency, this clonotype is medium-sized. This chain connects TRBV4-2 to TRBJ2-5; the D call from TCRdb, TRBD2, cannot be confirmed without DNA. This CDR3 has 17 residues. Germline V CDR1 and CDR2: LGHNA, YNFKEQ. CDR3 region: CASSQEANGRPGETQYF.

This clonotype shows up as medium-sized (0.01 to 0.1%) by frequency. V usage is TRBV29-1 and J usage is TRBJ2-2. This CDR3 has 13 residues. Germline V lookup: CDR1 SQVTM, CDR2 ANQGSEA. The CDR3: CSVLKTNTGELFF.

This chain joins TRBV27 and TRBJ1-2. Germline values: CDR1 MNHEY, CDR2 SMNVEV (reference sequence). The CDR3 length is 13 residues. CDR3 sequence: CASSLSFQDGYTF.